The 28 T cell receptor beta chains below were found in one sample sequenced in a study of CD8 T cells in ankylosing spondylitis. TCRdb redid the calling of the 5' RACE reads with MiXCR, one entry per CDR3 protein. Of roughly 230,000 distinct CDR3 sequences listed, about 11% are singletons. Material: blood, either unsorted or a sorted T cell fraction (not recorded which). These TCRs come from a male donor with ankylosing spondylitis or in good health (not recorded which).

This clonotype has ten or more counts. The chain joins TRBV27 to TRBJ1-1; the D is unclear. The V end lost 6 bases, the J end lost 7 bases, and 15 bases lay between the germline ends. The CDR3 is 13 residues long. Germline V gene data show CDR1 as MNHEY and CDR2 as SMNVEV (reference sequence). The CDR3 bases are TGTGCCAGCAGGGACGCAGCCAGCTTTGAAGCTTTCTTT. Translating it yields CASRDAASFEAFF.

The V and J genes are TRBV7-9 and TRBJ2-3; D is perhaps TRBD1 (6 bases). CDR1 SEHNR and CDR2 FQNEAQ come from the germline V gene (reference sequence). The CDR3 consists of 12 residues. Trimming pared 5 bases from V and 9 bases from J, leaving 12 bases between. The CDR3 DNA reads as TGTGCCAGCAGCGGCCAGGGGAAAACGCAGTATTTT. Translated, it gives CASSGQGKTQYF.

This clonotype has only a few counts. The rearrangement links TRBV7-2 to TRBJ2-3; D may match TRBD1 or TRBD2 (6 bases each). This CDR3 is built from 14 residues. V dropped 5 bases and J dropped 4 bases, with 13 bases sitting between them. Germline V gene data show CDR1 as SGHTA and CDR2 as FQGNSA. CDR3: CASSLGGSSDTQYF. As DNA, the CDR3 is TGTGCCAGCAGCCTCGGGGGCTCCTCAGATACGCAGTATTTT. The complete variable domain, with remaining parts taken from reference TRBV7-2 and TRBJ2-3, reads GAGVSQSPSNKVTEKGKDVELRCDPISGHTALYWYRQSLGQGLEFLIYFQGNSAPDKSGLPSDRFSAERTGGSVSTLTIQRTQQEDSAVYLCASSLGGSSDTQYFGPGTRLTVL.

This clonotype has at least ten counts. The chain has TRBV29-1 and TRBJ1-2; the match to TRBD1 covers 7 bases. Per germline, CDR1 SQVTM and CDR2 ANQGSEA. The CDR3 is 15 amino acids. Germline trimming cut 0 bases from V and 8 bases from J; bases unmatched to any gene: 12. The CDR3 DNA is TGCAGCGTTGAAGAATATGGCAGGGGGGAGCGGGGCTACACCTTC. Protein sequence: CSVEEYGRGERGYTF. The full variable domain, in which reference TRBV29-1 and TRBJ1-2 provide the parts outside the CDR3, is SAVISQKPSRDICQRGTSLTIQCQVDSQVTMMFWYRQQPGQSLTLIATANQGSEATYESGFVIDKFPISRPNLTFSTLTVSNMSPEDSSIYLCSVEEYGRGERGYTFGSGTRLTVV.

This clonotype was seen ten or more times. Written as DNA, the CDR3 is TGCAGTGCTAGAGATTTGGGACTAGCGGGAGGGAGCTCCTACAATGAGCAGTTCTTC. Protein: CSARDLGLAGGSSYNEQFF. The chain employs TRBV20-1 and TRBJ2-1, with 16 nucleotides matching TRBD2. Trimming removed 0 bases from V and 0 bases from J; junction bases left unmatched: 5. CDR1 and CDR2 (germline): DFQATT, SNEGSKA (reference sequence). The CDR3 is made up of 19 amino acids.

In this sample, this clonotype turned up many times. This chain connects TRBV5-1 to TRBJ1-2; D is possibly TRBD1 (5 bases). Germline CDR1 is SGHRS and CDR2 is YFSETQ. The CDR3 length is 15 residues. The V and J ends lost 8 bases and 4 bases respectively, with 21 bases between them. CDR3 region: CASFDPGPGFYGYTF. The CDR3 nucleotides read TGCGCCAGTTTCGATCCGGGACCTGGATTCTATGGCTACACCTTC.

This clonotype was counted ten times or more. The V call is TRBV28, the J call TRBJ2-3, with D tentatively TRBD2 (8 bases). Germline V lookup: CDR1 MDHEN, CDR2 SYDVKM. The CDR3 runs 17 residues. Between the trimmed V and J ends, which lost 2 bases and 6 bases, there was a span of 21 bases. The DNA for the CDR3 is TGTGCCAGCAGTTTAGACACTAGCGGAGGGGGCAGGGATACGCAGTATTTT. Translating it yields CASSLDTSGGGRDTQYF.

This clonotype was counted many times. The chain employs TRBV20-1 and TRBJ2-7; TRBD1 aligns across 7 bases. The junction had 12 bases not matched to a gene; V was cut back by 4 bases and J by 3 bases. The CDR3 has 15 amino acids. The V gene's germline CDR1 is DFQATT and CDR2 SNEGSKA (reference sequence). DNA of the CDR3: TGCAGTGCTATCGAAGGCGACAGGGCCCTCTACGAGCAGTACTTC. Its protein product is CSAIEGDRALYEQYF.

Ten or more counts support this clonotype. The V and J genes are TRBV12-3 or TRBV12-4 and TRBJ2-5, with 12 bases fitting TRBD2. CDR3 length equals 16 residues. J lost 4 bases, V lost 6 bases, and 9 bases had no gene match. CDR3 sequence reads: CASSPGLAGNGETQYF. The DNA of the CDR3 is TGTGCCAGCAGCCCTGGACTAGCGGGAAATGGAGAGACCCAGTACTTC.

The V gene is TRBV12-3 or TRBV12-4, the J gene TRBJ2-7; TRBD1 aligns across 8 bases. J was trimmed by 4 bases and V by 2 bases; bases with no gene match: 7. This CDR3 is built from 15 residues. CDR3 protein: CASSLMQGAGYEQYF. CDR3 nucleotide sequence: TGTGCCAGCAGTTTAATGCAGGGGGCGGGTTACGAGCAGTACTTC.

The chain is built from TRBV7-9 and TRBJ2-5, with D perhaps TRBD1 (5 bases). V was shortened by 5 bases and J by 2 bases, with 12 bases between the two germline ends. Germline V gene lookup returns CDR1 SEHNR and CDR2 FQNEAQ (reference sequence). This CDR3 comprises 14 residues. Here the CDR3 DNA reads TGTGCCAGCAGCGCCGACAGCGATCAAGAGACCCAGTACTTC. Residues: CASSADSDQETQYF.

This clonotype appeared many times. The chain is built from TRBV7-2 and TRBJ2-5; TRBD1 might be the D (5 bases). Per germline, CDR1 SGHTA and CDR2 FQGNSA. The CDR3 covers 13 residues. Deletions cut 5 bases from V and 4 bases from J, with 11 bases between. CDR3 amino acids: CASSKSGLETQYF. The CDR3 region has the DNA TGTGCCAGCAGCAAATCAGGGTTAGAGACCCAGTACTTC.

This clonotype appeared a few times. The junction and the germline gene differ at one end; a read error may be behind it. The chain links TRBV19 to TRBJ2-5, with D maybe TRBD2 (7 bases). This CDR3 comprises 16 residues. Per germline, CDR1 LNHDA and CDR2 SQIVND (reference sequence). CDR3: CVSSLGASGLQETQYF. The CDR3 bases are TGTGTCAGTAGTTTGGGGGCTAGCGGACTGCAAGAGACCCAGTACTTC. Complete variable domain (other parts from reference TRBV19 and TRBJ2-5): DGGITQSPKYLFRKEGQNVTLSCEQNLNHDAMYWYRQDPGQGLRLIYYSQIVNDFQKGDIAEGYSVSREKKESFPLTVTSAQKNPTAFYLCVSSLGASGLQETQYFGPGTRLLVL.

DNA for the CDR3: TGTGCCAGCAGCAGGGATTTGGGAGCCGAGCAGTACTTC. Protein: CASSRDLGAEQYF. The chain combines TRBV7-9 with TRBJ2-7, with a tentative D call TRBD2 (5 bases). Germline lookup yields CDR1 SEHNR and CDR2 FQNEAQ (reference sequence). V was shortened by 5 bases and J by 6 bases, with 14 bases between the two germline ends. The CDR3 contains 13 residues. Full variable domain (outside the CDR3, taken from reference TRBV7-9 and TRBJ2-7): DTGVSQNPRHKITKRGQNVTFRCDPISEHNRLYWYRQTLGQGPEFLTYFQNEAQLEKSRLLSDRFSAERPKGSFSTLEIQRTEQGDSAMYLCASSRDLGAEQYFGPGTRLTVT.

This clonotype was observed a few times. This rearrangement joins TRBV21-1 to TRBJ2-7; the table calls TRBD2, which could not be checked here. TRBV21-1 is assigned pseudogene status. This CDR3 comprises 18 residues. The CDR3 DNA sequence: TGTGCCAGCAGCAAAGACCTGGAGCGGGACGGCGAAACCTACGAGCAGTACTTC. This encodes CASSKDLERDGETYEQYF.

The sample holds many counts of this clonotype. The rearrangement links TRBV5-1 to TRBJ2-2, with 9 positions matching TRBD2. Germline CDR1 is SGHRS and CDR2 is YFSETQ. Unmatched junction bases numbered 12, after V lost 6 bases and J lost 6 bases. The CDR3 is 16 amino acids. CDR3 amino acids: CASTEGTSSSAGELFF. The DNA for the CDR3 is TGCGCCAGCACCGAGGGGACTAGCTCGAGCGCCGGGGAGCTGTTTTTT.

This chain connects TRBV12-3 or TRBV12-4 to TRBJ1-2; 8 positions match TRBD1. This CDR3 has 15 amino acids. The V segment lost 6 bases and the J segment 1 base; nucleotides outside the gene matches: 7. The CDR3 bases are TGTGCCAGCAGCCAAAACAGGGGGTTTAACTATGGCTACACCTTC. This gives the protein CASSQNRGFNYGYTF.

This clonotype was seen many times. The junction and the germline gene differ at one end; a read error may be behind it. The V gene is TRBV7-9, the J gene TRBJ2-1, with D perhaps matching TRBD1 (6 bases). The CDR3 is 15 residues long. In germline, CDR1 is SEHNR, CDR2 FQNEAQ (reference sequence). The CDR3 nucleotides are TGCGCCAGCAGCTTGCAGGGGAGCTCCTACAATGAGCAGTTCTTC. Translated: CASSLQGSSYNEQFF.

This clonotype was recorded at least ten times. This chain uses TRBV5-1 with TRBJ2-2; D is perhaps TRBD2 (6 bases). The V end was cut by 4 bases, the J end by 3 bases, with 22 bases between. The CDR3 covers 18 residues. Per the germline V gene, CDR1 is SGHRS and CDR2 is YFSETQ. The CDR3 coding sequence is TGCGCCAGCAGCCCCCTAGGACGGGGGAAAGTGGACACCGGGGAGCTGTTTTTT. Its translation: CASSPLGRGKVDTGELFF.

The sample holds many counts of this clonotype. The chain uses TRBV4-2 and TRBJ1-2, with a possible D match to TRBD1 (5 bases). Germline assignment: CDR1 LGHNA and CDR2 YNFKEQ. There are 15 residues in the CDR3. Trimming took 0 bases from V and 7 from J, leaving 15 bases between them. The CDR3 region is CASSQEKAGWVGYTF. Written as DNA, the CDR3 is TGTGCCAGCAGCCAAGAAAAGGCAGGGTGGGTTGGCTACACCTTC.

This clonotype occurred many times. The CDR3 DNA is TGCGCCAGCAGCTTGGCAGGTGGGGATGGAAAACTGTTTTTT. Residues: CASSLAGGDGKLFF. The chain recombines TRBV5-1 with TRBJ1-4; no firm D call. The V end lost 0 bases, the J end lost 10 bases, and 13 bases lay between the germline ends. Per germline, CDR1 SGHRS and CDR2 YFSETQ. The CDR3 covers 14 residues. The whole variable domain, remainder taken from reference TRBV5-1 and TRBJ1-4, is KAGVTQTPRYLIKTRGQQVTLSCSPISGHRSVSWYQQTPGQGLQFLFEYFSETQRNKGNFPGRFSGRQFSNSRSEMNVSTLELGDSALYLCASSLAGGDGKLFFGSGTQLSVL.

This clonotype was found many times. The rearrangement uses TRBV3-1 and TRBJ2-3, with TRBD2 matching 7 bases. V dropped 0 bases and J dropped 0; count of bases not matched to a gene: 6. Germline CDR1 is LGHDT and CDR2 is YNNKEL (reference sequence). The CDR3 consists of 17 residues. CDR3 in amino acids: CASSQDRGGASTDTQYF. The CDR3 DNA follows: TGTGCCAGCAGCCAAGATAGGGGAGGGGCCAGCACAGATACGCAGTATTTT.

This clonotype was observed a handful of times. The rearrangement links TRBV6-5 to TRBJ2-2; D is undetermined. This CDR3 has 12 residues. CDR1 is MNHEY and CDR2 is SVGAGI in the germline V gene. V was clipped by 7 bases and J by 0 bases, with 3 bases between them. For the CDR3, the DNA is TGTGCCAGCACGGCGAACACCGGGGAGCTGTTTTTT. It codes for CASTANTGELFF.

This clonotype was seen ten or more times. The J gene is TRBJ2-3, the V gene TRBV7-9; tentatively, D is TRBD2 (6 bases). CDR3 size: 16 residues. The germline gives CDR1 SEHNR, CDR2 FQNEAQ (reference sequence). The V end lost 3 bases, the J end lost 2 bases, and 15 bases lay between the germline ends. CDR3 nucleotides: TGTGCCAGCAGCTTCTCCGGCGCTAGCGACACAGATACGCAGTATTTT. Protein product: CASSFSGASDTDTQYF.

The CDR3: CSVPGRGAFF. The DNA for the CDR3 is TGCAGCGTCCCGGGGCGCGGAGCTTTCTTT. The rearrangement uses TRBV29-1 and TRBJ1-1; perhaps TRBD1 as D (5 bases). V lost 6 bases and J lost 10, with 12 bases in between. The CDR3 extends over 10 amino acids. Germline CDR1 and CDR2: SQVTM and ANQGSEA.

This clonotype was detected many times. The CDR3 region is CASSRGLVQETQYF. In DNA, the CDR3 is TGTGCCAGCAGCCGCGGACTAGTCCAAGAGACCCAGTACTTC. V and J are TRBV3-1 and TRBJ2-5; 7 bases agree with TRBD2. V lost 4 bases and J lost 1; bases outside the gene matches: 3. CDR1 is LGHDT and CDR2 is YNNKEL in the germline V gene (reference sequence). The CDR3 is 14 amino acids.

This clonotype was picked up many times. This chain joins TRBV29-1 and TRBJ2-2; 7 nucleotides match TRBD2. The CDR3 is 14 amino acids. Germline V gene data show CDR1 as SQVTM and CDR2 as ANQGSEA. After removal of 5 bases from V and 7 bases from J, the junction contained 10 bases not matched to a gene. CDR3 DNA: TGCAGCGTTCTCCCGTGGGGGGGAATCGGGGAGCTGTTTTTT. It yields the protein CSVLPWGGIGELFF.

In the case of this clonotype: A much larger clone lies a single base off, so this may be a read error. The chain has TRBV4-2 and TRBJ1-1; 8 nucleotides align to TRBD1. From germline, CDR1 is LGHNA and CDR2 YNFKEQ. The CDR3 contains 15 residues. The CDR3 protein is CANSQYGQGNTEAFF. CDR3 in DNA: TGTGCCAACAGCCAATACGGACAGGGGAACACTGAAGCTTTCTTT.